This TCR beta chain stems from a study of blood T cell repertoires in COVID-19. Under the authors' procedure: The authors estimated nucleated cell counts from reference gene primer amplification. Data came from immunoSEQ multiplex PCR; TCRdb stores just in-frame clones and leaves some out. V and J calls and clone size come straight from that table; D and trimming were deduced from the DNA. The sample has some 180,000 clones, approximately 85% seen once. Losses at the gene ends were 4 bases for V and 7 bases for J; bases not matched to a gene: 10. The CDR3 contains 15 residues. Germline lookup yields CDR1 MDHEN and CDR2 SYDVKM. The participants were between about 18 and 100 years old and came from roughly 24 US areas. Participant-reported clinical history was the basis for cohort assignment. All recovered Cohort 3 donors got two negative PCRs, got clearance, or saw symptom resolution.

The chain is built from TRBV28 and TRBJ2-1; 7 bases agree with TRBD1. Input material: PBMCs or T cells enriched from blood (not recorded which). The clonotype originates from a man aged 40-49 years who had recovered from COVID-19. CDR3 protein: CASSSSTLRGNEQFF. As DNA, the CDR3 is TGTGCCAGCAGTTCATCCACCCTCAGGGGGAATGAGCAGTTCTTC.